This T cell receptor (beta chain) was sequenced for a study of beta chain features in type 1 diabetes. This clone was seen many times. Every bit of the isolated RNA underwent reverse transcription, so sequencing read expressed TCRB transcripts. Only in-frame clones appear in the TCRdb table, and some are missing; sequencing was by immunoSEQ multiplex PCR. The table includes 810,000 or so clones, roughly 16% detected once. The sequencing sample was made of naive CD4+ T cells from blood. The TCR originated in a woman between 18 and 29 years old in good health.

The CDR3 region has the DNA TGTGCCATCAGTGAGTCGGGACAGCATGAGCAGTTCTTC. This sequence encodes CAISESGQHEQFF. The rearrangement links TRBV10-3 to TRBJ2-1; 7 bases match TRBD1. The germline gives CDR1 ENHRY, CDR2 SYGVKD. J was trimmed by 8 bases and V by 0 bases; bases with no gene match: 1. CDR3 size: 13 residues.